This T cell receptor beta chain stems from a study of cytomegalovirus exposure and HLA in healthy donors. The PCR used 60 Vbeta and 13 Jbeta primers. The protocol was immunoSEQ multiplex PCR, while the TCRdb copy is restricted to in-frame clones and leaves out a portion. The sample yields roughly 200,000 clones, of which the top ten take up 6.5%. As regards this clone: This CDR3 is also generated by other DNA sequences in the sample.

Germline-derived CDR1 and CDR2 are KGHSH and LQKENI. The CDR3 is 15 amino acids. Trimming removed 3 bases from V and 7 bases from J; junction bases left unmatched: 7. This clonotype was obtained from a man aged 25-45 years in good health and CMV-seronegative. Sequencing was done on a sample of PBMCs. The genes are TRBV18 and TRBJ1-4, with 8 bases matching TRBD1. CDR3 loop: CASSPPGQGGEKLFF. CDR3 bases: TGTGCCAGCTCACCCCCCGGACAGGGCGGTGAAAAACTGTTTTTT.